This T cell receptor (beta chain) was recovered during a study of cytomegalovirus exposure and HLA in healthy donors. Study outcomes and limitations: Sequencing likely caused a cluster of highly shared sequence variants. The productive fraction for most TCR beta V segments was about 90% or about 30% in an earlier analysis.

Looked up from germline, CDR1 is SQVTM and CDR2 is ANQGSEA. CDR3 length equals 15 residues. V dropped 0 bases and J dropped 12 bases, with 24 bases sitting between them. The PCR ran on 60 Vbeta and 13 Jbeta primers. Authors' data handling: Approximately 79 million unique TCR beta chains, some 10 million of them shared, were counted by a later analysis. This table comes from immunoSEQ multiplex PCR, and its TCRdb copy is limited to in-frame clones, with some not included. The D gene and trimming were derived from the DNA, and the V and J assignments and clone size from that table. The repertoire holds some 150,000 clones, 60% to 85% seen once, with 3.7% in the top ten. On this clone itself: Its target is unknown.

V gene TRBV29-1 combines with J gene TRBJ2-7, with D maybe TRBD1 (6 bases). This TCR was recovered from a man aged 25 to 45 in good health and CMV-seropositive. The sequenced material came from PBMCs. In DNA, the CDR3 is TGCAGCGTTGAAGAAGGGGGTAGGCCCCCGGTCGGCCGGTACTTC. Translated: CSVEEGGRPPVGRYF.